This T cell receptor beta chain is drawn from a study of regulatory dendritic cells for organ transplantation. Study-level results: Memory T cells were less diverse than naive, with memory CD8+ most oligoclonal.

Losses at the gene ends were 6 bases for V and 5 bases for J; bases not matched to a gene: 2. This CDR3 has 14 amino acids. Germline loops: CDR1 SNHLY, CDR2 FYNNEI. By share of the sample, this clone is medium-sized. Its antigen is currently unknown. Naive CD45RA+ and memory CD45RO+ CD4+ or CD8+ T cells were FACS-sorted. Here immunoSEQ multiplex PCR was the method, and the copy in TCRdb shows in-frame clones only, minus some. The repertoire holds under 25,000 clones, with 60% to 80% as singletons. Sequenced: memory CD4+ T cells from blood. The subset is: CD45RO+ memory T cells. The gene calls are TRBV2 and TRBJ1-6; 9 bases align to TRBD1. The origin of this receptor is a human donor in good health. CDR3 sequence: CASSRQGDNSPLHF. The CDR3 DNA reads TGTGCCAGCAGCCGACAGGGGGATAATTCACCCCTCCACTTT.